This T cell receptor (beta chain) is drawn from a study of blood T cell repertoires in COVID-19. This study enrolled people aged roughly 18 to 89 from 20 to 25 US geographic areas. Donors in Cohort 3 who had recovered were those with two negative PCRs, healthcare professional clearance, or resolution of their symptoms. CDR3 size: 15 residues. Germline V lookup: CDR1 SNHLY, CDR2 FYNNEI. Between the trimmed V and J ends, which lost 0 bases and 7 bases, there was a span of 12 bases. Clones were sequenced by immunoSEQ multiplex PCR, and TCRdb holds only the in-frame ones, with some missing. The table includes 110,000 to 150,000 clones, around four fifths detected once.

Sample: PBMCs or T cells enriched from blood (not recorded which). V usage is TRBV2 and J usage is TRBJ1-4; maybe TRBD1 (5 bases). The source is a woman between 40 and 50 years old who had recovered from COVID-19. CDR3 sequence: CASSEAVTAGEKLFF. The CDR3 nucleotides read TGTGCCAGCAGTGAAGCGGTGACAGCCGGTGAAAAACTGTTTTTT.